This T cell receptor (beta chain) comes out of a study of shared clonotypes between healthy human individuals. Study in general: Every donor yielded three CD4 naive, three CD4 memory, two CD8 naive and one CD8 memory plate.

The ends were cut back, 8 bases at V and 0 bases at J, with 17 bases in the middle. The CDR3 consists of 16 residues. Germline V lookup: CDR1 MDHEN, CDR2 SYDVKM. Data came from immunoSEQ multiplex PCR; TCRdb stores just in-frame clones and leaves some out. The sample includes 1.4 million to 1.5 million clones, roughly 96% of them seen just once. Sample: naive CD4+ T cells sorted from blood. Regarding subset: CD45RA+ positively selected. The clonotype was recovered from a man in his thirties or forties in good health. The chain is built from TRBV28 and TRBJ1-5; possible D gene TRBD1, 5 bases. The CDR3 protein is CASSPGAGISNQPQHF. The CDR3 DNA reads TGTGCCAGCTCCCCTGGGGCGGGTATTAGCAATCAGCCCCAGCATTTT. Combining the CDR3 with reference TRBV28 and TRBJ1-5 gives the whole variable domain DVKVTQSSRYLVKRTGEKVFLECVQDMDHENMFWYRQDPGLGLRLIYFSYDVKMKEKGDIPEGYSVSREKKERFSLILESASTNQTSMYLCASSPGAGISNQPQHFGDGTRLSIL.